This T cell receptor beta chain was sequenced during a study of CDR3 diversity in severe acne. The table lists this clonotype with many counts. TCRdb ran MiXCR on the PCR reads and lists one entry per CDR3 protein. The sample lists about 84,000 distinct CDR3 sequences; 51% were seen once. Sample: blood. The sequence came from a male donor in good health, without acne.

In DNA form, the CDR3 reads TGTGCCAGCAGCCAAGCCAGTGACGACCACGACGAGCAGTACTTC. Its protein product is CASSQASDDHDEQYF. The chain joins TRBV3-1 to TRBJ2-7, with D unresolved. Trimming cost V 1 base and J 5 bases, with 15 bases left between them. The CDR3 sequence is 15 residues long. Per the germline V gene, CDR1 is LGHDT and CDR2 is YNNKEL (reference sequence).